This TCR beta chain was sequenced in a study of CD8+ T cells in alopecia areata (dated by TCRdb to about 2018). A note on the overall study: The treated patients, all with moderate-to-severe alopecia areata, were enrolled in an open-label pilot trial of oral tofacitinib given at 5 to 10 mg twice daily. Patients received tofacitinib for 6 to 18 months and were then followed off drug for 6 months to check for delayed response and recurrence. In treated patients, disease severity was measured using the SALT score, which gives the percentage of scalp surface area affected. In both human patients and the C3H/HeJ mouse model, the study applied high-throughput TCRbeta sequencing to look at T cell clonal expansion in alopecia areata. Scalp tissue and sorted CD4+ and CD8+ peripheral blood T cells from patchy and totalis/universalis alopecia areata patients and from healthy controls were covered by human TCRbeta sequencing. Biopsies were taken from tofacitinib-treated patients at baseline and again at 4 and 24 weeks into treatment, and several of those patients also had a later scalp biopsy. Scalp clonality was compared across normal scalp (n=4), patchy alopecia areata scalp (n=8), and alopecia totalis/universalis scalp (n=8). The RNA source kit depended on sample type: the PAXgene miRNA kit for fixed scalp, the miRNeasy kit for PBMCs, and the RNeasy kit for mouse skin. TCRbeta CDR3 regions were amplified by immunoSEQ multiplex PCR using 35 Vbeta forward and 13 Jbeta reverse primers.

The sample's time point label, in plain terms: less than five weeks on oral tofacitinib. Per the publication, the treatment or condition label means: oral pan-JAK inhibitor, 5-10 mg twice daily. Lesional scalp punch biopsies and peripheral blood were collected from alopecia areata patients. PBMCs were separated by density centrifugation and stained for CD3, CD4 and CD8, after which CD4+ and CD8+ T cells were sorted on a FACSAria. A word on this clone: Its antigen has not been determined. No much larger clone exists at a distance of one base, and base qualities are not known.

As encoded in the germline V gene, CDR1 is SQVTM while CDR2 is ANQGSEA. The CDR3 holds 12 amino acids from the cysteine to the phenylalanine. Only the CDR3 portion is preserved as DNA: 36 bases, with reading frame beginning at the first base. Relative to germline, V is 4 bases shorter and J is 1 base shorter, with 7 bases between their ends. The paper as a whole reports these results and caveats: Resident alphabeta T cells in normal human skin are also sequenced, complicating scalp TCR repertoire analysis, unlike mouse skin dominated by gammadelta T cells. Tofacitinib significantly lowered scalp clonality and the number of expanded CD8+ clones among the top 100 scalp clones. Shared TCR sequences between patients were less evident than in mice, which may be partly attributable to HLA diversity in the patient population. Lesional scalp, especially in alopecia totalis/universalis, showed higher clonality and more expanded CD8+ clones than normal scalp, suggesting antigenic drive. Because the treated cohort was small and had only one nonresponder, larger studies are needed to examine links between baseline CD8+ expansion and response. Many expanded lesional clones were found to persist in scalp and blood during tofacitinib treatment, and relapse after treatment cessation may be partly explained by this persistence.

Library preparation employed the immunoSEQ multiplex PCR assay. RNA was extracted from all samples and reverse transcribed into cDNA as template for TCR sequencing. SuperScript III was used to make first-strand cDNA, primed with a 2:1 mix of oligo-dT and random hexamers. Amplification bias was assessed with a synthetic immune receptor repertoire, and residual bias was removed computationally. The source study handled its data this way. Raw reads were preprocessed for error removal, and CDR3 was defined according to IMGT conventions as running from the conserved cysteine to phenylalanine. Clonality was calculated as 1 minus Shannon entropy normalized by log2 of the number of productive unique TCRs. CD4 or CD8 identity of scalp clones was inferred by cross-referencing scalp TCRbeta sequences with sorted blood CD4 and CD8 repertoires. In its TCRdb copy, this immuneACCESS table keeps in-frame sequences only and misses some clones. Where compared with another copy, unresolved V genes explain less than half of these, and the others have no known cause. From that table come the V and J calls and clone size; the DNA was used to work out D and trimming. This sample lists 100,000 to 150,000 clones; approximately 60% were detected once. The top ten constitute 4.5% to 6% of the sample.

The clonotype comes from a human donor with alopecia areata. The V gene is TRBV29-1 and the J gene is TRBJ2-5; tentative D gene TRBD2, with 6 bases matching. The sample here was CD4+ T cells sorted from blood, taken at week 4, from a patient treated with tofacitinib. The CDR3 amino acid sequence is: CSVVGGQETQYF. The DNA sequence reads TGCAGCGTTGTCGGGGGCCAAGAGACCCAGTACTTC.